The next 5 T cell receptor beta chains were all read from a single sample in a study of chronic HIV infection and antiretroviral therapy (dated by TCRdb to between 2015 and 2016). The library was built by means of 5' RACE. Reads for this sample came from an Illumina MiSeq. TCRdb trimmed the raw reads at Q25, called clones with MiXCR and kept productive beta chains. CDR3 protein duplicates are merged, each entry listing the most common genes and DNA. This sample gives approximately 47,000 distinct CDR3 sequences in total; approximately 20% of them show up just once. The ten largest clones add up to about 2.7% of the sample. Sequencing input: peripheral blood. These receptors were obtained from an adult who had HIV and had not received antiretroviral therapy, or was an uninfected healthy control (not recorded which).

The J gene is TRBJ2-6, the V gene TRBV24-1, with a weak D call TRBD2 (5 bases). With 5 bases removed from V and 0 bases from J, the gap between germline ends came to 10 bases. Germline V gene sequence: CDR1 KGHDR, CDR2 SFDVKD. The CDR3 length is 16 residues. The CDR3 region is CATSAGIGSGANVLTF. In DNA, the CDR3 is TGTGCCACCAGTGCGGGGATCGGCTCTGGGGCCAACGTCCTGACTTTC.

The chain couples TRBV27 to TRBJ1-2, with D perhaps matching TRBD1 (5 bases). The CDR3 is made up of 13 amino acids. Between the trimmed V and J ends, which lost 6 bases and 5 bases, there was a span of 13 bases. Per the germline V gene, CDR1 is MNHEY and CDR2 is SMNVEV (reference sequence). The CDR3 is CASREWGKYGYTF. For the CDR3, the DNA is TGTGCCAGCAGGGAGTGGGGGAAGTATGGCTACACCTTC.

This clonotype was counted between two and nine times. The chain recombines TRBV28 with TRBJ1-5, with a tentative D call TRBD1 (6 bases). This CDR3 contains 16 residues. Germline CDR1 is MDHEN and CDR2 is SYDVKM. The V end lost 3 bases, the J end lost 2 bases, and 14 bases lay between the germline ends. The CDR3 bases are TGTGCCAGCAGTTTCGCAGGGGCAGGCGGCAATCAGCCCCAGCATTTT. Translated, it gives CASSFAGAGGNQPQHF.

In its sample, this clonotype was seen a few times. The chain links TRBV5-1 to TRBJ2-5; perhaps TRBD2 as D (5 bases). Germline V lookup: CDR1 SGHRS, CDR2 YFSETQ. The CDR3 is made up of 15 amino acids. V was cut by 4 bases and J by 5 bases, with 18 bases left in between. CDR3 amino acids: CASSPWELPGETQYF. CDR3 bases: TGCGCCAGCAGCCCCTGGGAGCTCCCGGGGGAGACCCAGTACTTC. Supplemented by reference TRBV5-1 and TRBJ2-5, the full variable domain reads KAGVTQTPRYLIKTRGQQVTLSCSPISGHRSVSWYQQTPGQGLQFLFEYFSETQRNKGNFPGRFSGRQFSNSRSEMNVSTLELGDSALYLCASSPWELPGETQYFGPGTRLLVL.

This chain joins TRBV4-2 and TRBJ2-3, with TRBD2 matching 13 bases. Germline V gene sequence: CDR1 LGHNA, CDR2 YNFKEQ. V shed 4 bases and J 2 bases; nucleotides not matched to a gene: 9. The CDR3 is made up of 18 amino acids. CDR3 sequence reads: CASSRRLAGGHDTDTQYF. CDR3 nucleotides: TGTGCCAGCAGCCGAAGACTAGCGGGAGGCCATGACACAGATACGCAGTATTTT.